Sequencing of this T cell receptor beta chain was carried out in a study of cytomegalovirus exposure and HLA in healthy donors. PCR involved 60 Vbeta and 13 Jbeta primers. Produced via immunoSEQ multiplex PCR; TCRdb's table is partial and in-frame only. The sample records tens of thousands of clones, roughly 76% being singletons. Trimming removed 2 bases from V and 5 bases from J, with 10 bases in between. Per germline, CDR1 GTSNPN and CDR2 SVGIG (reference sequence). CDR3 length equals 13 residues. The clonotype originates from a male donor in good health and CMV-seronegative. J is TRBJ1-5 and V is TRBV30; possible D gene TRBD1, 5 bases. The sample taken for sequencing was PBMCs. CDR3 amino acids: CAWSSGGDQPQHF. The CDR3 DNA is TGTGCCTGGAGTTCCGGGGGGGATCAGCCCCAGCATTTT.